This T cell receptor (beta chain) comes out of a study of T cell clones after liver transplantation. The overall study: Samples came from ITN030ST, which attempted immunosuppression withdrawal within 2 years of liver transplantation. At least one year of complete immunosuppression withdrawal without enzymes over twice normal defined tolerance.

This table comes from immunoSEQ multiplex PCR, and its TCRdb copy is limited to in-frame clones, with some not included. This sample has roughly 73,000 clones, with approximately 80% found just once. Points on this clone: Its antigen remains unidentified.

Study observations and caveats: In 5 of 8 subjects, circulating graft-donor-reactive CD4 TCRbeta sequences fell significantly after transplant.

The CDR3 is 17 amino acids. Germline V gene sequence: CDR1 SGHRS, CDR2 YFSETQ. V gave up 2 bases and J gave up 3 bases; unmatched junction bases: 5. Thawed unstimulated PBMCs were FACS-sorted by CD3, CD4 and CD8 into two populations. The sample here was CD4+ T cells from blood, taken before liver transplant. The J gene is TRBJ2-1, the V gene TRBV5-1, with 13 bases identical to TRBD2. The sequence derives from a human donor who received a liver transplant. The CDR3, as DNA: TGCGCCAGCAGCTTCATAGGGACTAGCGGGGTCTACAATGAGCAGTTCTTC. Encoded protein: CASSFIGTSGVYNEQFF.